Below are 29 T cell receptor beta chains sequenced from a single sample in a study of blood T cell repertoires in COVID-19. Sequencing used immunoSEQ multiplex PCR; TCRdb keeps in-frame clones, though not all of them. Of hundreds of thousands of clones listed, more than 80% are singletons. Input material: peripheral blood. All receptors derive from a woman of 80 years or more with acute or convalescent COVID-19.

V gene TRBV4-3 combines with J gene TRBJ1-1, with D maybe TRBD1 (5 bases). The V gene lost 1 base and the J gene lost 0 bases, with 12 bases spanning the gap. Germline V gives CDR1 LGHNA, CDR2 YSLEER. The CDR3 extends over 16 amino acids. DNA for the CDR3: TGCGCCAGCAGCCAAGCGAGACAGCAAATGAACACTGAAGCTTTCTTT. This codes for CASSQARQQMNTEAFF.

The V call is TRBV30, the J call TRBJ1-3; maybe TRBD1 (6 bases). Germline assignment: CDR1 GTSNPN and CDR2 SVGIG (reference sequence). V lost 0 bases, J lost 8 bases, and 8 bases lay in between. The CDR3 totals 12 residues. The CDR3 spells CAWSVNRDTIYF. CDR3 sequence (DNA): TGTGCCTGGAGTGTAAACAGGGACACCATATATTTT.

The chain joins TRBV9 to TRBJ1-5; D possibly corresponds to TRBD1 (5 bases). V lost 4 bases and J lost 9, with 20 bases in between. Germline V lookup: CDR1 SGDLS, CDR2 YYNGEE. The CDR3 is 15 residues long. CDR3 sequence (DNA): TGTGCCAGCAGCCGAGAAGACAGCCCAGAAAGGCCCCAGCATTTT. It specifies CASSREDSPERPQHF.

V gene TRBV6-4 combines with J gene TRBJ2-1; weak D call: TRBD2 (6 bases). Germline V lookup: CDR1 MRHNA, CDR2 SNTAGT. V was trimmed by 10 bases and J by 0 bases, leaving 16 bases between them. This CDR3 is 15 amino acids long. DNA for the CDR3: TGTGCCACCAGACTTCAGGGAGGCTCCTACAATGAGCAGTTCTTC. As protein: CATRLQGGSYNEQFF.

The sample holds one count of this clone. The chain has TRBV6-5 and TRBJ2-1, with D possibly being TRBD2 (6 bases). The CDR3 spans 14 residues. Looked up from germline, CDR1 is MNHEY and CDR2 is SVGAGI. The V end lost 6 bases, the J end lost 5 bases, and 14 bases lay between the germline ends. Here the CDR3 reads CASSAPGGHNEQFF. The CDR3 region has the DNA TGTGCCAGCAGCGCTCCCGGGGGACACAATGAGCAGTTCTTC.

This chain uses TRBV7-5 with TRBJ2-1; TRBD2 is taken as the D call from the table, unchecked against the DNA. TRBV7-5 is a pseudogene. This CDR3 contains 12 residues. The CDR3: CARSIRLAGWFF. The DNA for the CDR3 is TGTGCCAGAAGCATTAGACTAGCGGGATGGTTCTTC.

The chain combines TRBV5-1 with TRBJ2-1, with TRBD2 matching over 9 bases. Germline V gene lookup returns CDR1 SGHRS and CDR2 YFSETQ. The CDR3 totals 15 residues. V gave up 0 bases and J gave up 6 bases; unmatched junction bases: 4. The CDR3 region has the DNA TGCGCCAGCAGCTTGGCGGGGCGGGAGGGCAATGAGCAGTTCTTC. Encoded protein: CASSLAGREGNEQFF.

V gene TRBV3-1 (or the pseudogene TRBV3-2) combines with J gene TRBJ1-6; D is ambiguous. The ends were cut back, 1 base at V and 9 bases at J, with 4 bases in the middle. The CDR3 extends over 12 amino acids. Germline lookup yields CDR1 LGHDT and CDR2 YNNKEL (reference sequence). The CDR3 nucleotides read TGTGCCAGCAGCCAAGCCCGTTCACCCCTCCACTTT. Protein sequence: CASSQARSPLHF.

The rearrangement joins TRBV28 to TRBJ1-6, with TRBD1 matching over 10 bases. The germline gives CDR1 MDHEN, CDR2 SYDVKM. The CDR3 covers 15 residues. Trimming took 6 bases from V and 4 from J; bases not matched to a gene: 3. For the CDR3, the DNA is TGTGCCAGCAGAGTGGGACAGGGGTATAATTCACCCCTCCACTTT. Its protein product is CASRVGQGYNSPLHF.

The J gene is TRBJ2-2, the V gene TRBV6-5; D uncertain. V was pared by 4 bases and J by 5 bases, with 14 bases between. Germline V gives CDR1 MNHEY, CDR2 SVGAGI. The CDR3 consists of 15 residues. DNA for the CDR3: TGTGCCAGCAGTTTCTCCTCGGGTGAGACCGGGGAGCTGTTTTTT. This encodes CASSFSSGETGELFF.

V is TRBV7-2 and J is TRBJ1-2; D is possibly TRBD1 (6 bases). The CDR3 totals 14 residues. The ends were cut back, 7 bases at V and 2 bases at J, with 14 bases in the middle. Germline V gene data show CDR1 as SGHTA and CDR2 as FQGNSA. The CDR3 bases are TGTGCCAGCACTCGGGGGGCCCTAAACTATGGCTACACCTTC. This gives the protein CASTRGALNYGYTF.

The chain recombines TRBV19 with TRBJ1-5, with TRBD1 matching over 9 bases. Unmatched junction bases numbered 6, after V lost 6 bases and J lost 0 bases. CDR3 size: 16 residues. Looked up from germline, CDR1 is LNHDA and CDR2 is SQIVND (reference sequence). The CDR3 DNA is TGTGCCAGTAGAGGGGACAGGGATTATAGCAATCAGCCCCAGCATTTT. Protein: CASRGDRDYSNQPQHF.

The V and J genes are TRBV4-3 and TRBJ1-4; weak D call: TRBD1 (6 bases). This CDR3 has 14 amino acids. V dropped 4 bases and J dropped 5 bases, with 11 bases sitting between them. Looked up from germline, CDR1 is LGHNA and CDR2 is YSLEER. In DNA form, the CDR3 reads TGCGCCAGCAGCCTTACAGGGAAAAATGAAAAACTGTTTTTT. Translated: CASSLTGKNEKLFF.

The V gene is TRBV6-1, the J gene TRBJ1-4; D remains unclear. CDR1 and CDR2 (germline): MNHNS, SASEGT. The CDR3 extends over 15 amino acids. V gave up 2 bases and J gave up 7 bases, with 14 bases separating them. The CDR3 reads CASSELRGTGEKLFF. Written as DNA, the CDR3 is TGTGCCAGCAGTGAACTTCGGGGTACGGGTGAAAAACTGTTTTTT.

V and J are TRBV13 and TRBJ1-4; no reliable D call. The ends were cut back, 6 bases at V and 4 bases at J, with 6 bases in the middle. The CDR3 contains 12 residues. Germline CDR1 PRHDT, CDR2 FYEKMQ (reference sequence). In DNA form, the CDR3 reads TGTGCCAGCAGTCTAATTAATGAAAAACTGTTTTTT. This gives the protein CASSLINEKLFF.

The gene calls are TRBV11-2 and TRBJ2-1, with 16 bases fitting TRBD2. This CDR3 contains 15 residues. Trimming cost V 3 bases and J 8 bases; bases outside gene matches: 1. Looked up from germline, CDR1 is SGHAT and CDR2 is FQNNGV. The CDR3 DNA follows: TGTGCCAGCAGCTTGGGACTAGCGGGAGGGCATGAGCAGTTCTTC. This sequence encodes CASSLGLAGGHEQFF.

The chain has TRBV19 and TRBJ1-5; 7 bases line up with TRBD1. CDR3 length: 12 amino acids. After removal of 1 base from V and 9 bases from J, the junction contained 0 bases not matched to a gene. Per germline, CDR1 LNHDA and CDR2 SQIVND (reference sequence). In nucleotides, the CDR3 is TGTGCCAGTAGTATAGGGACAGGGCCCCAGCATTTT. It is translated as CASSIGTGPQHF.

The chain has TRBV6-6 and TRBJ1-2; 7 bases agree with TRBD1. Germline V lookup: CDR1 MNHNY, CDR2 SVGAGI (reference sequence). V shed 5 bases and J 3 bases; nucleotides not matched to a gene: 6. CDR3 length equals 14 residues. CDR3 region: CASSTRQGDYGYTF. CDR3 DNA sequence: TGTGCCAGCAGTACCCGACAGGGCGACTATGGCTACACCTTC.

The CDR3 sequence: CASSRGGQGIRSPLHF. CDR3 DNA sequence: TGTGCCAGCAGCCGCGGGGGACAGGGAATTCGGTCACCCCTCCACTTT. The chain links TRBV5-4 to TRBJ1-6; 9 bases match TRBD1. Losses at the gene ends were 4 bases for V and 10 bases for J; bases not matched to a gene: 12. In germline, CDR1 is SGHNT, CDR2 YYREEE (reference sequence). CDR3 length: 16 residues.

The rearrangement uses TRBV5-4 and TRBJ1-2; D gene uncertain. Trimming cost V 0 bases and J 4 bases, with 4 bases left between them. Germline V gene sequence: CDR1 SGHNT, CDR2 YYREEE (reference sequence). The CDR3 has 12 residues. The DNA of the CDR3 is TGTGCCAGCAGCTTGGACTCCTATGGCTACACCTTC. It translates to CASSLDSYGYTF.

This chain joins TRBV27 and TRBJ1-2; maybe TRBD1 (5 bases). V dropped 6 bases and J dropped 5 bases, with 16 bases sitting between them. The CDR3 totals 14 residues. Germline-derived CDR1 and CDR2 are MNHEY and SMNVEV (reference sequence). CDR3 bases: TGTGCCAGCAGCCCCGGTGGGGCCGGATATGGCTACACCTTC. It is translated as CASSPGGAGYGYTF.

The J gene is TRBJ2-7, the V gene TRBV19, with 10 bases that match TRBD2. V shed 0 bases, J shed 2 bases, and the junction held 19 bases outside the gene matches. Germline V gene lookup returns CDR1 LNHDA and CDR2 SQIVND (reference sequence). The CDR3 is 21 residues long. The CDR3 here is CASSIDRAGDLASGRTYEQYF. DNA for the CDR3: TGTGCCAGTAGTATAGATCGCGCAGGGGATTTAGCTAGCGGGAGAACCTACGAGCAGTACTTC.

The V and J genes are TRBV28 and TRBJ1-2; 10 nucleotides agree with TRBD1. Germline V gives CDR1 MDHEN, CDR2 SYDVKM. CDR3 size: 13 residues. V was clipped by 11 bases and J by 3 bases; unmatched bases: 6. This CDR3 reads CACRTGGYYGYTF. The DNA for the CDR3 is TGTGCCTGCCGGACAGGGGGTTACTATGGCTACACCTTC.

V and J are TRBV6-5 and TRBJ2-2; D gene unclear. This CDR3 has 11 residues. Germline V lookup: CDR1 MNHEY, CDR2 SVGAGI. With 6 bases removed from V and 9 bases from J, the gap between germline ends came to 8 bases. As DNA, the CDR3 is TGTGCCAGCAGGGGCGCGAGGGAGCTGTTTTTT. Its protein is CASRGARELFF.

This sequence joins TRBV13 and TRBJ1-3, with 9 bases aligning to TRBD1. Germline V lookup: CDR1 PRHDT, CDR2 FYEKMQ (reference sequence). The J segment lost 0 bases and the V segment lost 5 bases, leaving 5 bases of the junction unmatched. CDR3 length: 16 residues. CDR3: CASSPGTGTSGNTIYF. Written as DNA, the CDR3 is TGTGCCAGCAGCCCCGGGACAGGGACCTCTGGAAACACCATATATTTT.

The V and J genes are TRBV3-1 (or the pseudogene TRBV3-2) and TRBJ2-7; 7 bases are shared with TRBD1. The CDR3 is made up of 14 amino acids. Trimming took 1 base from V and 7 from J; bases not matched to a gene: 7. Germline loops: CDR1 LGHDT, CDR2 YNNKEL (reference sequence). CDR3 coding DNA: TGTGCCAGCAGCCAAGGGGTAGACAGGGTTGAGCAGTACTTC. It codes for CASSQGVDRVEQYF.

The chain is built from TRBV19 and TRBJ1-2, with D possibly matching TRBD1 (5 bases). The germline V gene encodes CDR1 LNHDA and CDR2 SQIVND (reference sequence). Trimming took 3 bases from V and 8 from J, leaving 13 bases between them. The CDR3 runs 13 residues. The CDR3: CASSMGRRMGYTF. CDR3 sequence (DNA): TGTGCCAGTAGTATGGGGCGGCGTATGGGCTACACCTTC.

The chain is built from TRBV28 and TRBJ2-5; tentatively, D is TRBD2 (7 bases). Trimming stripped 2 bases from V and 5 bases from J, with 18 bases between. This CDR3 region has 16 residues. Germline loops: CDR1 MDHEN, CDR2 SYDVKM. CDR3 region: CASSLLGGGGSETQYF. CDR3 DNA: TGTGCCAGCAGTTTACTGGGAGGGGGGGGATCGGAGACCCAGTACTTC.

The chain has TRBV11-3 and TRBJ1-2; 7 bases map to TRBD1. Germline V CDR1 and CDR2: SGHNT, YENEEA. The CDR3 covers 13 residues. Losses at the gene ends were 5 bases for V and 3 bases for J; bases not matched to a gene: 3. DNA of the CDR3: TGTGCCAGCAGCCTGGGGACAGACTATGGCTACACCTTC. Protein: CASSLGTDYGYTF.